Listed below are T cell receptor beta chains from one sample, sequenced in a study of cytomegalovirus exposure and HLA in healthy donors. Profiled with immunoSEQ multiplex PCR; TCRdb holds only in-frame clones, not every one. The sample holds around 100,000 clones, around 85% seen once. Input material: PBMCs. The receptors come from a man aged 18 to 35 in good health and CMV-seropositive. CDR3s include the opening cysteine and the closing phenylalanine or tryptophan. D genes are given only for firm matches. Only some rows state a clone size, as once, few, many or a class for expanded clones.

CDR3nt,CDR3aa,v_gene,j_gene,d_gene,abundance,len
TGTGCCAGTAACAGGGGGCGGCATACCGGGGAGCTGTTTTTT,CASNRGRHTGELFF,TRBV14,TRBJ2-2,TRBD1,NA,14
TGTGCCATCAGTGGGACAGGGGATGCGCCCCAGCATTTT,CAISGTGDAPQHF,TRBV10-3,TRBJ1-5,TRBD1,few,13
TGCGCCAGCAGCCCCCGGGTCGACAGACCGAATGAAAAACTGTTTTTT,CASSPRVDRPNEKLFF,TRBV5-1,TRBJ1-4,NA,NA,16
TGCGCCAGCAGTGAGTCCCTAGCGGTATACAATGAGCAGTTCTTC,CASSESLAVYNEQFF,TRBV10-2,TRBJ2-1,TRBD2,NA,15
TGTGCCAGCAGCTTATCCCAGCAAGAGACCCAGTACTTC,CASSLSQQETQYF,TRBV11-3,TRBJ2-5,NA,NA,13
TGTGCCAGCAGTTACACACGGGACACCACCTACGAGCAGTACTTC,CASSYTRDTTYEQYF,TRBV6-6,TRBJ2-7,NA,NA,15
TGTGCCAGCAGTGATAGGGACAGGAACTACGAGCAGTACTTC,CASSDRDRNYEQYF,TRBV25-1,TRBJ2-7,TRBD1,once,14
TGCGCCAGCAGCGGGGGACAGGGAATGGGGGAGACCCAGTACTTC,CASSGGQGMGETQYF,TRBV5-1,TRBJ2-5,TRBD1,NA,15
TGTGCCAGCAGCGTTACAGGGGCCCCCTACAATGAGCAGTTCTTC,CASSVTGAPYNEQFF,TRBV2,TRBJ2-1,TRBD1,once,15
TGTGCCAGCAGTCCAGATCTTAACTATGGCTACACCTTC,CASSPDLNYGYTF,TRBV2,TRBJ1-2,NA,once,13
TGCAGCGTTGAAGATCTAGCGGCCTCCGGTGTGGAGCAGTTCTTC,CSVEDLAASGVEQFF,TRBV29-1,TRBJ2-1,TRBD2,NA,15
TGTGCCAGCAGCCCTGATCGGGACACCCTACAAGAGACCCAGTACTTC,CASSPDRDTLQETQYF,TRBV11-1,TRBJ2-5,NA,NA,16
TGTGCCAGCAGCTTATACCCCAACACAGGGGATAGCACAGATACGCAGTATTTT,CASSLYPNTGDSTDTQYF,TRBV11-2,TRBJ2-3,TRBD1,once,18
TGTGCCATCTCGACAGGGGCTTCTGGACAGCCCCAGCATTTT,CAISTGASGQPQHF,TRBV10-3,TRBJ1-5,TRBD1,NA,14
TGTGCCAGCAGAGCTCGGGGCTCTGGAAACACCATATATTTT,CASRARGSGNTIYF,TRBV6-5,TRBJ1-3,NA,NA,14
TGTGCCAGCAGTGTCGTCGGTTTGATTTCGTTTGGACAGGGTACGCAGTATTTT,CASSVVGLISFGQGTQYF,TRBV6-1,TRBJ2-3,TRBD1,NA,18
TGCGCCAGCAGCTTGGGGGGGGGAACAGATACGCAGTATTTT,CASSLGGGTDTQYF,TRBV5-1,TRBJ2-3,TRBD2,NA,14
TGTGCCAGCAGTTTAGGACAGGGGTTCGGCGAGCAGTACTTC,CASSLGQGFGEQYF,TRBV27,TRBJ2-7,TRBD1,once,14
TGTGCCAGCAGTTTAGCAGGGAGGTCCGGGGCCAACGTCCTGACTTTC,CASSLAGRSGANVLTF,TRBV27,TRBJ2-6,NA,NA,16
TGTGCCAGCACTATGGGACACCCCGGGGTTTTCTTT,CASTMGHPGVFF,TRBV6-1,TRBJ1-1,NA,NA,12
TGCGCCAGCAGCCGAGCCCCTCTCAGGGTAGGAGGGGAGGAGACCCAGTACTTC,CASSRAPLRVGGEETQYF,TRBV4-1,TRBJ2-5,NA,NA,18
TGTGCCAGCAGCGGAGAGGGACATCCCACAGATACGCAGTATTTT,CASSGEGHPTDTQYF,TRBV9,TRBJ2-3,NA,NA,15
TGTGCCAGCACTGTACCGGGTGGGAACTATGGCTACACCTTC,CASTVPGGNYGYTF,TRBV6-6,TRBJ1-2,NA,NA,14
TGCGCCAGCAGCCCCCACGGAGGCCCCTACAATGAGCAGTTCTTC,CASSPHGGPYNEQFF,TRBV4-1,TRBJ2-1,NA,NA,15
TGTGCCAGCAGCTTAGCGGGAGTTATGGATACGCAGTATTTT,CASSLAGVMDTQYF,TRBV13,TRBJ2-3,NA,once,14
TGCGCCAGCAGCTTGGGACAGGTGGGGACTGAAGCTTTCTTT,CASSLGQVGTEAFF,TRBV5-1,TRBJ1-1,NA,NA,14
TGTGCCAGCACCGGGACTAGCGCGAACACCGGGGAGCTGTTTTTT,CASTGTSANTGELFF,TRBV7-9,TRBJ2-2,TRBD2,NA,15
TGTGCCAGCAGCACATACGACAGGGCTTACGAGCAGTACTTC,CASSTYDRAYEQYF,TRBV27,TRBJ2-7,TRBD1,few,14
TGTGCCAGCAGCGTAGAAGGAGCGACCACAGATACGCAGTATTTT,CASSVEGATTDTQYF,TRBV9,TRBJ2-3,NA,NA,15
TGTGCCAGCAGCCAAGAGGAGGGGGCTTCCTACGAGCAGTACTTC,CASSQEEGASYEQYF,TRBV4-2,TRBJ2-7,NA,NA,15
TGCGCCAGCAGTGGGGGCCTAGCGGGCTCATCTAGCACAGATACGCAGTATTTT,CASSGGLAGSSSTDTQYF,TRBV10-1,TRBJ2-3,TRBD2,NA,18
TGCAGCGTTGAGATACTAGCGGGGTCCACAGATACGCAGTATTTT,CSVEILAGSTDTQYF,TRBV29-1,TRBJ2-3,TRBD2,few,15
TGTGCCAGTAGTACACTTAGGGGGCTTGGCTATGGCTACACCTTC,CASSTLRGLGYGYTF,TRBV19,TRBJ1-2,TRBD1,NA,15
TGTGCCAGCACCCTTCGGACAGTCTCCTACGAGCAGTACTTC,CASTLRTVSYEQYF,TRBV28,TRBJ2-7,NA,NA,14
TGTGCCAGTAGTAGGCGCCGGGACAGCACTAGCACAGATACGCAGTATTTT,CASSRRRDSTSTDTQYF,TRBV19,TRBJ2-3,TRBD1,NA,17
TGTGCCAGCAGCCCCCGGGACAGGGCGATCAATGAGCAGTTCTTC,CASSPRDRAINEQFF,TRBV14,TRBJ2-1,TRBD1,NA,15
TGTGCCAGCAGCCACGGGGAGGGAAGGGGCAACGAGCAGTACTTC,CASSHGEGRGNEQYF,TRBV7-6,TRBJ2-7,TRBD2,NA,15
TGTGCCTGGAAATGGCTAGCGGGAGTTCGTGGCACCGGGGAGCTGTTTTTT,CAWKWLAGVRGTGELFF,TRBV30,TRBJ2-2,TRBD2,NA,17
TGTGCCAGCAGTTACACGACCCCAGGGGACGAGCAGTACTTC,CASSYTTPGDEQYF,TRBV6-6,TRBJ2-7,NA,NA,14
TGCAGCGTTGAAGATGAGGAGAAGTACGAGCAGTACTTC,CSVEDEEKYEQYF,TRBV29-1,TRBJ2-7,NA,NA,13
TGTGCCAGTAGTAGAGGTCCGGGACAGGGGAGGCCGAACACCGGGGAGCTGTTTTTT,CASSRGPGQGRPNTGELFF,TRBV19,TRBJ2-2,TRBD1,NA,19
TGTGCCAGCAGCCCCGCCGGGCAGGGTAATGAAAAACTGTTTTTT,CASSPAGQGNEKLFF,TRBV6-6,TRBJ1-4,NA,NA,15
TGTGCCAGCAGTTTTCTAGGGGGGGAAGGCTACACCTTC,CASSFLGGEGYTF,TRBV27,TRBJ1-2,NA,NA,13
TGTGCCAGCAGCTTCGGGAACACTGAAGCTTTCTTT,CASSFGNTEAFF,TRBV11-1,TRBJ1-1,NA,NA,12
TGTGCCAGCAGCGGAGTCCAACACAGACTAGCGGGAGCTGATACGCAGTATTTT,CASSGVQHRLAGADTQYF,TRBV9,TRBJ2-3,TRBD2,NA,18
TGTGCCAGCAGCCAAGAGAGTGTGAGCTCCTACAATGAGCAGTTCTTC,CASSQESVSSYNEQFF,TRBV4-2,TRBJ2-1,NA,NA,16